What follows are 25 T cell receptor beta chains derived from one specimen sequenced in a study of T cell clonotyping in hematopoietic cell transplantation. This table comes from immunoSEQ multiplex PCR, and its TCRdb copy is limited to in-frame clones, with some not included. The table lists 9,100 or so clones, roughly nine tenths of them singletons. Sequenced material: peripheral blood mononuclear cells, taken at the time of graft-versus-host disease after allogeneic stem cell transplant. These receptor sequences come from a male patient aged 60-69 years who had an allogeneic stem cell transplant from a related donor, so the T cells may come from the graft donor. Some clones in this sample may be carry-over from other donors' samples.

Concerning this clone itself: Germline is not matched at one junction end, which may reflect a read error. The chain recombines TRBV28 with TRBJ1-2; TRBD1 aligns across 8 bases. Germline lookup yields CDR1 MDHEN and CDR2 SYDVKM. The CDR3 runs to 12 residues. The DNA of the CDR3 is TGTGCCAGCAGGACACAGGGGGGGTCGGGTTCCTTC. Its protein product is CASRTQGGSGSF.

V and J are TRBV15 and TRBJ1-6, with no clear D. Per germline, CDR1 LNHNV and CDR2 YYDKDF (reference sequence). There are 13 residues in the CDR3. V was clipped by 2 bases and J by 8 bases, with 7 bases between them. In DNA form, the CDR3 reads TGTGCCACCAGCAGAAAGGAAGATTCACCCCTCCACTTT. This translates into CATSRKEDSPLHF.

The chain is built from TRBV5-5 and TRBJ1-2, with 8 bases matching TRBD1. V dropped 4 bases and J dropped 4; count of bases not matched to a gene: 12. Germline CDR1 is SGHKS and CDR2 is YYEKEE (reference sequence). The CDR3 is 16 residues long. CDR3 coding DNA: TGTGCCAGCAGCATGGAACCGGACAGGGTGGGCTATGGCTACACCTTC. Encoded protein: CASSMEPDRVGYGYTF.

V and J are TRBV5-1 and TRBJ2-5, with unresolved D. The V end was cut by 4 bases, the J end by 5 bases, with 15 bases between. The germline V gene encodes CDR1 SGHRS and CDR2 YFSETQ. CDR3 length: 14 residues. As DNA, the CDR3 is TGCGCCAGCAGCGTGGGCCCTCGTGGGGAGACCCAGTACTTC. It specifies CASSVGPRGETQYF.

This clone came up once. One junction end does not reproduce the germline sequence, and a read error may be involved. The J gene is TRBJ2-3, the V gene TRBV7-7, with D possibly being TRBD1 or TRBD2 (5 bases each). Germline values: CDR1 SSHAT, CDR2 FNYEAQ (reference sequence). This CDR3 contains 16 residues. The chain's CDR3 is CASSLGVGVATDTQYF. The CDR3 coding sequence is TGTGCTAGCAGCTTAGGGGTCGGGGTAGCGACAGATACGCAGTATTTT.

The chain carries TRBV27 and TRBJ2-1; 8 bases are a match to TRBD2. Germline assignment: CDR1 MNHEY and CDR2 SMNVEV (reference sequence). The CDR3 is 15 residues long. V was clipped by 5 bases and J by 6 bases; unmatched bases: 9. CDR3 amino acids: CASSPGGAPGNEQFF. CDR3 DNA sequence: TGTGCCAGCAGTCCCGGGGGGGCCCCCGGCAATGAGCAGTTCTTC.

The chain joins TRBV9 to TRBJ2-5; a weak D match, TRBD1 (6 bases). Trimming stripped 0 bases from V and 7 bases from J, with 13 bases between. The CDR3 consists of 14 residues. Germline CDR1 is SGDLS and CDR2 is YYNGEE. The CDR3 sequence is CASSVALGDTTQYF. CDR3 coding DNA: TGTGCCAGCAGCGTAGCTCTCGGGGACACGACCCAGTACTTC.

This clone occurred a few times. This chain uses TRBV29-1 with TRBJ1-5, with D maybe TRBD1 (5 bases). The CDR3 consists of 12 residues. V lost 4 bases, J lost 5 bases, and 9 bases lay in between. Germline V gene lookup returns CDR1 SQVTM and CDR2 ANQGSEA. The CDR3 DNA sequence: TGCAGCGTTGCAGGGCTGGATCAGCCCCAGCATTTT. Translating gives CSVAGLDQPQHF.

This clone was recorded only once. The J gene is TRBJ1-2, the V gene TRBV27, with a weak D call TRBD1 (5 bases). The CDR3 is made up of 13 amino acids. Trimming stripped 2 bases from V and 10 bases from J, with 14 bases between. Germline CDR1 reads MNHEY; CDR2 reads SMNVEV (reference sequence). The CDR3: CASSLNSRDDYTF. Here the CDR3 DNA reads TGTGCCAGCAGTTTAAATTCCAGGGACGACTACACCTTC.

The V and J genes are TRBV29-1 and TRBJ2-7, with D tentatively TRBD2 (6 bases). Germline CDR1 reads SQVTM; CDR2 reads ANQGSEA. Trimming shortened V by 4 bases and J by 1 base, and 17 bases separated the two germline ends. This CDR3 spans 15 amino acids. In DNA, the CDR3 is TGCAGCGTTGGGCCTAAGGAGGGTGGATCCTACGAGCAGTACTTC. It codes for CSVGPKEGGSYEQYF.

This chain's CDR3 is CASRTLLYETQYF. CDR3 bases: TGTGCCAGCAGGACCTTACTCTATGAGACCCAGTACTTC. The gene calls are TRBV28 and TRBJ2-5; D not certain. The CDR3 is made up of 13 amino acids. The V gene's germline CDR1 is MDHEN and CDR2 SYDVKM. Trimming removed 6 bases at V and 5 bases at J, with 13 bases between.

This sequence joins TRBV10-3 and TRBJ2-1, with 8 bases that match TRBD1. This CDR3 spans 15 amino acids. The V gene's germline CDR1 is ENHRY and CDR2 SYGVKD. The junction had 14 bases not matched to a gene; V was cut back by 10 bases and J by 6 bases. CDR3 sequence (DNA): TGTGCCACCGCAACCCCGACAGGGGATGTCAATGAGCAGTTCTTC. It translates to CATATPTGDVNEQFF.

The chain recombines TRBV27 with TRBJ1-1, with 9 bases identical to TRBD1. V was pared by 6 bases and J by 0 bases, with 5 bases of the junction left unmatched. This CDR3 is built from 15 residues. The germline V gene has CDR1 MNHEY and CDR2 SMNVEV (reference sequence). The CDR3 nucleotides are TGTGCCAGCAGACAAGGGACAGGGCTGAACACTGAAGCTTTCTTT. It specifies CASRQGTGLNTEAFF.

CDR3 residues: CASSSSGTGTDTQYF. The CDR3 coding sequence is TGTGCCAGCAGTTCCTCCGGGACAGGGACAGATACGCAGTATTTT. The chain uses TRBV6-6 and TRBJ2-3; 9 bases agree with TRBD1. CDR3 length: 15 amino acids. Losses at the gene ends were 4 bases for V and 3 bases for J; bases not matched to a gene: 5. Germline lookup yields CDR1 MNHNY and CDR2 SVGAGI (reference sequence).

The V gene is TRBV19, the J gene TRBJ1-4, with TRBD1 matching 9 bases. Germline V gene lookup returns CDR1 LNHDA and CDR2 SQIVND (reference sequence). J lost 1 base, V lost 5 bases, and 2 bases had no gene match. The length of the CDR3 is 15 residues. CDR3 amino acids: CASSWGQGTNEKLFF. In DNA form, the CDR3 reads TGTGCCAGTAGTTGGGGACAGGGAACTAATGAAAAACTGTTTTTT. Complete variable domain (other parts from reference TRBV19 and TRBJ1-4): DGGITQSPKYLFRKEGQNVTLSCEQNLNHDAMYWYRQDPGQGLRLIYYSQIVNDFQKGDIAEGYSVSREKKESFPLTVTSAQKNPTAFYLCASSWGQGTNEKLFFGSGTQLSVL.

V gene TRBV4-1 combines with J gene TRBJ2-1; tentative D call: TRBD2 (6 bases). The germline V gene has CDR1 MGHRA and CDR2 YSYEKL. V was trimmed by 8 bases and J by 6 bases, leaving 8 bases between them. The CDR3 spans 11 residues. The CDR3 region is CASARGNEQFF. The CDR3, as DNA: TGCGCCAGCGCGCGGGGCAATGAGCAGTTCTTC.

This clone appeared a few times. This chain connects TRBV6-5 to TRBJ1-1, with a tentative D call TRBD1 (5 bases). Trimming shortened V by 0 bases and J by 7 bases, and 12 bases separated the two germline ends. The CDR3 has 14 amino acids. From germline, CDR1 is MNHEY and CDR2 SVGAGI. The CDR3 coding sequence is TGTGCCAGCAGTTACTCGGGACCTTTTTATGAAGCTTTCTTT. Translating gives CASSYSGPFYEAFF.

This chain uses TRBV27 with TRBJ1-2; D gene ambiguous. Germline-derived CDR1 and CDR2 are MNHEY and SMNVEV (reference sequence). V was cut by 5 bases and J by 0 bases, with 13 bases left in between. The CDR3 contains 15 residues. In DNA, the CDR3 is TGTGCCAGCAGTCCGTGGAACAGAGCTAACTATGGCTACACCTTC. Encoded protein: CASSPWNRANYGYTF.

The V and J genes are TRBV5-1 and TRBJ2-7; possible D gene TRBD1, 6 bases. CDR1 is SGHRS and CDR2 is YFSETQ in the germline V gene. The CDR3 length is 16 residues. Trimming cost V 4 bases and J 0 bases, with 17 bases left between them. CDR3 DNA sequence: TGCGCCAGCAGCAAGAGGACAGAGTTAAGCTCCTACGAGCAGTACTTC. It yields the protein CASSKRTELSSYEQYF.

The V gene is TRBV10-3, the J gene TRBJ2-5, with a weak D call TRBD1 (6 bases). CDR1 and CDR2 from the germline V gene are ENHRY and SYGVKD. V was clipped by 10 bases and J by 1 base, with 13 bases between them. The CDR3 consists of 13 residues. CDR3 DNA sequence: TGTGCCACCAGGGACATCCTCCAAGAGACCCAGTACTTC. Translating it yields CATRDILQETQYF.

In its sample, this clone was seen once. J is TRBJ1-2 and V is TRBV5-6; unclear D gene. This CDR3 comprises 14 residues. V was cut by 0 bases and J by 6 bases, with 12 bases left in between. Germline V lookup: CDR1 SGHDT, CDR2 YYEEEE. CDR3: CASSLEEGFDGYTF. The CDR3 nucleotides read TGTGCCAGCAGCTTGGAAGAGGGATTCGATGGCTACACCTTC. Full variable domain (remainder filled in from reference TRBV5-6 and TRBJ1-2): DAGVTQSPTHLIKTRGQQVTLRCSPKSGHDTVSWYQQALGQGPQFIFQYYEEEERQRGNFPDRFSGHQFPNYSSELNVNALLLGDSALYLCASSLEEGFDGYTFGSGTRLTVV.

This chain joins TRBV11-2 and TRBJ1-2; a weak D match, TRBD1 (6 bases). The ends were cut back, 1 base at V and 3 bases at J, with 9 bases in the middle. The CDR3 has 14 amino acids. Germline loops: CDR1 SGHAT, CDR2 FQNNGV. CDR3 loop: CASSLVAGDYGYTF. The CDR3 nucleotides are TGTGCCAGCAGCTTAGTGGCAGGGGACTATGGCTACACCTTC.

This chain links TRBV12-5 with TRBJ1-5, with TRBD1 matching 7 bases. CDR3 length: 16 amino acids. The germline V gene encodes CDR1 LGHNT and CDR2 FRNRAP. Germline trimming cut 6 bases from V and 5 bases from J; bases unmatched to any gene: 13. CDR3 coding DNA: TGTGCTAGTGGAGAGTCCAGACAGGGTATCTATCAGCCCCAGCATTTT. Protein: CASGESRQGIYQPQHF.

For the CDR3, the DNA is TGCGCCAGCAGCCAAGAGGGCGGAGCTAATGAAAAACTGTTTTTT. Translated: CASSQEGGANEKLFF. The chain joins TRBV4-3 to TRBJ1-4; D call uncertain. CDR3 length: 15 residues. The V and J ends lost 0 bases and 3 bases respectively, with 8 bases between them. Germline lookup yields CDR1 LGHNA and CDR2 YSLEER.

The chain employs TRBV2 and TRBJ1-1; D gene unclear. Trimming cost V 7 bases and J 5 bases, with 8 bases left between them. From germline, CDR1 is SNHLY and CDR2 FYNNEI. The CDR3 is 11 residues long. CDR3 DNA: TGTGCCAGCAAGTTTGGGACTGAAGCTTTCTTT. Its protein is CASKFGTEAFF.